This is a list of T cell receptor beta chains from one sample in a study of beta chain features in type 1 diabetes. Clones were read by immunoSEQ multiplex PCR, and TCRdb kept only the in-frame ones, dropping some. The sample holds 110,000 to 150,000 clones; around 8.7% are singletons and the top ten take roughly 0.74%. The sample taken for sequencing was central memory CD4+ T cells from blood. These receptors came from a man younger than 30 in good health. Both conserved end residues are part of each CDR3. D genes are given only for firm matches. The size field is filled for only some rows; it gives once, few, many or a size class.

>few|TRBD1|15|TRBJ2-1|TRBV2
CASSPGTGSYNEQFF
TGTGCCAGCAGTCCCGGGACAGGTTCATACAATGAGCAGTTCTTC
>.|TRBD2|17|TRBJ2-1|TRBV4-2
CASSQGEGGGAYNEQFF
TGTGCCAGCAGCCAAGGAGAGGGCGGGGGGGCATACAATGAGCAGTTCTTC
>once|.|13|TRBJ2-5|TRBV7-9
CASSRTEDETQYF
TGTGCCAGCAGCAGGACTGAGGACGAGACCCAGTACTTC
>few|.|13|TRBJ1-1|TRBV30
CAWSAGTFTEAFF
TGTGCCTGGAGTGCAGGGACATTCACTGAAGCTTTCTTT
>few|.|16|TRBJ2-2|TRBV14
CASSQVETLSTGELFF
TGTGCCAGCAGCCAAGTCGAGACACTGTCCACCGGGGAGCTGTTTTTT
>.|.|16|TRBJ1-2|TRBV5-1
CASSLGLGAGKDGYTF
TGCGCCAGCAGCTTGGGGTTGGGAGCTGGGAAAGATGGCTACACCTTC
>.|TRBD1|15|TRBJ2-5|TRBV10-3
CAIRDPGQGSETQYF
TGTGCCATCAGGGACCCCGGACAGGGCTCAGAGACCCAGTACTTC
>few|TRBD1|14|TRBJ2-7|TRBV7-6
CASSPWGQGAEQYF
TGTGCCAGCAGCCCCTGGGGACAGGGAGCCGAGCAGTACTTC
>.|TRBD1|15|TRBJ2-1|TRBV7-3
CASSLLGQGSNEQFF
TGTGCCAGCAGCTTATTGGGACAGGGGTCCAATGAGCAGTTCTTC
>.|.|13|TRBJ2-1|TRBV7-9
CASSLSSVYEQFF
TGTGCCAGCAGCTTATCGTCGGTCTATGAGCAGTTCTTC
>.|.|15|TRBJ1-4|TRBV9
CASRYRVGTNEKLFF
TGTGCCAGCAGGTACAGGGTCGGGACTAATGAAAAACTGTTTTTT
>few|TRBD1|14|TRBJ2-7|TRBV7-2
CASSSRDRGGEQYF
TGTGCCAGCAGCTCCCGGGACAGGGGGGGCGAGCAGTACTTC
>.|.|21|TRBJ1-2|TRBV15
CATSRASPGHRLTRLNYGYTF
TGTGCCACCAGCAGGGCATCCCCGGGACACCGACTAACGCGACTCAACTATGGCTACACCTTC
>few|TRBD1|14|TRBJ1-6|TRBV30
CAWSRDSNNSPLHF
TGTGCCTGGAGTAGGGACAGTAATAATTCACCCCTCCACTTT
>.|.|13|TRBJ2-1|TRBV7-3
CASSPPTDNEQFF
TGTGCCAGCAGCCCTCCGACTGACAATGAGCAGTTCTTC
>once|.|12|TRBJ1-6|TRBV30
CAWRGGRSPLHF
TGTGCCTGGAGAGGGGGAAGATCACCCCTCCACTTT
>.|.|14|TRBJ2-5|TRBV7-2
CASSLGGTQETQYF
TGTGCCAGCAGCTTGGGGGGAACCCAAGAGACCCAGTACTTC
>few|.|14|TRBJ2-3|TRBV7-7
CASSPGHSTDTQYF
TGTGCCAGCAGCCCCGGACACAGCACAGATACGCAGTATTTT
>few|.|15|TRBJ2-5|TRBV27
CASTLTGHYGETQYF
TGTGCCAGCACCCTCACAGGGCATTACGGAGAGACCCAGTACTTC
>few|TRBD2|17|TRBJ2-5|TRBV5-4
CASSLASGGGPQETQYF
TGTGCCAGCAGCTTGGCTAGCGGGGGTGGTCCCCAAGAGACCCAGTACTTC
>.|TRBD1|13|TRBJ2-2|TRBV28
CASQGAVTGELFF
TGTGCCAGCCAGGGGGCGGTCACCGGGGAGCTGTTTTTT
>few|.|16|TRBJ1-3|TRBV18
CASSPDTGRAGNTIYF
TGTGCCAGCTCACCCGACACTGGCAGGGCTGGAAACACCATATATTTT
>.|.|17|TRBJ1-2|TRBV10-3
CAISELNTGLANYGYTF
TGTGCCATCAGTGAGTTGAATACAGGTCTAGCTAACTATGGCTACACCTTC
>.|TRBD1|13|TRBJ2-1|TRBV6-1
CASSETGAVGQFF
TGTGCCAGCAGTGAGACAGGGGCGGTAGGGCAGTTCTTC